These T cell receptor beta chains were read from a single sample in a study of blood T cell repertoires in COVID-19. The table came from immunoSEQ multiplex PCR; TCRdb's copy has only in-frame clones and leaves some out. The table records a few hundred thousand clones, around 86% of them present only once. The specimen sequenced was peripheral blood. These receptors were obtained from an elderly man with acute or convalescent COVID-19. Each CDR3 is given with its conserved first and last residue. Fields, in order: CDR3 protein, CDR3 DNA, V gene, clone size, J gene, D gene. The D gene is left open where the match is weak. Clone size is shown for a subset of rows, as once, few, many or a class of expanded clone.

CASRRRGGPPYEQYF,TGTGCCAGCAGGAGACGCGGGGGACCCCCCTACGAGCAGTACTTC,TRBV5-6,once,TRBJ2-7,TRBD2
CASSRDRLVNTIYF,TGTGCCAGCAGTCGAGACAGGCTTGTAAACACCATATATTTT,TRBV6-5,NA,TRBJ1-3,NA
CASGLLQGTNTGELFF,TGTGCTAGTGGTTTGTTACAGGGCACGAACACCGGGGAGCTGTTTTTT,TRBV12-5,once,TRBJ2-2,NA
CASSPDFSYNEQFF,TGTGCCAGCAGCCCGGACTTCTCCTACAATGAGCAGTTCTTC,TRBV7-3,NA,TRBJ2-1,NA
CSAQTLYEQYF,TGCAGCGCTCAGACACTTTACGAGCAGTACTTC,TRBV29-1,NA,TRBJ2-7,NA
CASSLWTRVSNQPQHF,TGTGCCAGCAGCTTATGGACAAGGGTTAGCAATCAGCCCCAGCATTTT,TRBV5-6,NA,TRBJ1-5,NA
CASRLRSYNSPLHF,TGTGCCAGCAGGCTCCGGTCCTATAATTCACCCCTCCACTTT,TRBV2,NA,TRBJ1-6,NA
CASSTGTSGVNTGELFF,TGTGCCAGCAGCACCGGGACTAGCGGGGTCAACACCGGGGAGCTGTTTTTT,TRBV5-4,NA,TRBJ2-2,TRBD2
CASRPDGGRVGGYTF,TGTGCCAGCAGACCGGACGGCGGGCGGGTCGGTGGCTACACCTTC,TRBV3-1/TRBV3-2,NA,TRBJ1-2,NA
CATSPQGGVTGELFF,TGTGCCACCAGTCCCCAGGGAGGTGTGACCGGGGAGCTGTTTTTT,TRBV24-1,NA,TRBJ2-2,NA
CASFLTGDRVPRAFGGYTF,TGTGCCAGCTTTCTTACTGGGGACAGGGTGCCCCGGGCGTTCGGGGGCTACACCTTC,TRBV28,NA,TRBJ1-2,TRBD1
CASSLLGLAGDTGELFF,TGTGCCAGCAGCCTGCTGGGACTAGCGGGAGACACCGGGGAGCTGTTTTTT,TRBV3-1/TRBV3-2,NA,TRBJ2-2,TRBD2
CASSIRPTGGAETQYF,TGTGCCAGCAGCATTCGACCGACAGGGGGCGCCGAGACCCAGTACTTC,TRBV5-4,NA,TRBJ2-5,TRBD1
CASSDGGNQPQHF,TGTGCCAGCAGTGACGGAGGCAATCAGCCCCAGCATTTT,TRBV6-1,once,TRBJ1-5,NA
CASSFRDTDTQYF,TGTGCCAGCAGCTTCCGGGACACAGATACGCAGTATTTT,TRBV6-5,NA,TRBJ2-3,NA
CASSYTGSRDRGGYTF,TGTGCCAGCAGCTACACCGGCTCAAGGGACAGGGGGGGCTACACCTTC,TRBV28,NA,TRBJ1-2,TRBD1
CASSLAIAGGDNEQFF,TGTGCCAGCAGCTTAGCGATAGCGGGAGGCGACAATGAGCAGTTCTTC,TRBV7-9,NA,TRBJ2-1,TRBD2
CASGTGGTGARNEQFF,TGTGCCAGTGGCACCGGGGGAACAGGGGCGCGTAATGAGCAGTTCTTC,TRBV19,NA,TRBJ2-1,NA
CASSGRTLISMNTEAFF,TGTGCCAGCAGTGGCCGGACACTTATCTCCATGAACACTGAAGCTTTCTTT,TRBV28,NA,TRBJ1-1,NA
CASSPRGRTEAFF,TGTGCCAGCAGCCCCCGCGGGAGGACTGAAGCTTTCTTT,TRBV3-1/TRBV3-2,NA,TRBJ1-1,NA
CASSRDTSTDTQYF,TGTGCCAGCAGCCGGGATACTAGCACAGATACGCAGTATTTT,TRBV7-3,once,TRBJ2-3,NA
CASSVQGRGELEAFF,TGTGCCAGCAGCGTACAGGGGCGGGGAGAGCTTGAAGCTTTCTTT,TRBV5-4,NA,TRBJ1-1,TRBD1
CAINSEITDTQYF,TGTGCCATCAATAGCGAGATCACAGATACGCAGTATTTT,TRBV10-3,NA,TRBJ2-3,NA
CASSQAPGDTEAFF,TGTGCCAGCAGCCAAGCTCCGGGGGACACTGAAGCTTTCTTT,TRBV14,NA,TRBJ1-1,NA
CASRIAGGPGGQETQYF,TGTGCCAGCAGGATAGCGGGGGGGCCGGGAGGTCAAGAGACCCAGTACTTC,TRBV28,NA,TRBJ2-5,TRBD2
CASSLQGVPDTEAFF,TGTGCCAGCAGCTTACAGGGGGTTCCTGACACTGAAGCTTTCTTT,TRBV7-9,NA,TRBJ1-1,TRBD1
CATSVGNTEAFF,TGTGCCACCTCGGTCGGGAACACTGAAGCTTTCTTT,TRBV12-3/TRBV12-4,NA,TRBJ1-1,NA
CASSLSNSGNTIYF,TGTGCCAGCAGCCTTAGTAACTCTGGAAACACCATATATTTT,TRBV14,NA,TRBJ1-3,NA
CASSSTEKSPLHF,TGTGCCAGCAGCTCGACAGAAAAATCACCCCTCCACTTT,TRBV11-2,NA,TRBJ1-6,NA
CASSLPGQGATEAFF,TGTGCCAGCAGTTTACCCGGACAGGGGGCCACTGAAGCTTTCTTT,TRBV28,NA,TRBJ1-1,TRBD1
CASSPRLEQPQHF,TGTGCCAGCAGTCCAAGACTTGAGCAGCCCCAGCATTTT,TRBV2,NA,TRBJ1-5,NA
CASSLGGGASPLHF,TGTGCCAGCAGCTTGGGAGGGGGTGCTTCACCCCTCCACTTT,TRBV5-6,NA,TRBJ1-6,NA
CASFARQILNTEAFF,TGTGCCAGCTTCGCCCGACAGATTTTGAACACTGAAGCTTTCTTT,TRBV6-5,NA,TRBJ1-1,NA
CSASRLAGMANTGELFF,TGCAGTGCTAGTAGACTAGCGGGAATGGCGAACACCGGGGAGCTGTTTTTT,TRBV20-1,NA,TRBJ2-2,TRBD2
CASSSATGSNYGYTF,TGTGCCAGCAGCTCTGCGACGGGATCCAACTATGGCTACACCTTC,TRBV5-4,NA,TRBJ1-2,NA
CASSSHLANYGYTF,TGTGCCAGCAGCTCGCACCTTGCGAACTATGGCTACACCTTC,TRBV7-9,once,TRBJ1-2,NA
CASSREVAGSSYNEQFF,TGTGCTAGCAGCCGTGAGGTTGCGGGATCCTCCTACAATGAGCAGTTCTTC,TRBV7-7,NA,TRBJ2-1,NA
CASSQEITGGLYGYTF,TGTGCCAGCAGCCAAGAAATAACAGGGGGTCTTTATGGCTACACCTTC,TRBV4-2,NA,TRBJ1-2,TRBD1
CASSLGPGGTGANVLTF,TGTGCCAGCAGCTTAGGGCCAGGGGGGACTGGGGCCAACGTCCTGACTTTC,TRBV11-2,NA,TRBJ2-6,NA
CASSYSPGQGFNQPQHF,TGTGCCAGCAGTTACTCGCCGGGACAGGGTTTCAATCAGCCCCAGCATTTT,TRBV6-2/TRBV6-3,NA,TRBJ1-5,TRBD1
CASSQEGAFSYEQYF,TGTGCCAGCAGCCAAGAGGGGGCCTTCTCCTACGAGCAGTACTTC,TRBV3-1/TRBV3-2,NA,TRBJ2-7,NA
CASGRVNEKLFF,TGTGCCTCTGGCCGGGTTAATGAAAAACTGTTTTTT,TRBV27,NA,TRBJ1-4,NA
CASRQGLREQFF,TGTGCCAGCAGGCAGGGCCTGAGAGAGCAGTTCTTC,TRBV28,once,TRBJ2-1,NA
CASSQQGMNTEAFF,TGTGCCAGTAGTCAACAGGGGATGAACACTGAAGCTTTCTTT,TRBV19,NA,TRBJ1-1,TRBD1
CASSPKPDRFRNNQPQHF,TGTGCCAGCAGTCCGAAACCCGACAGGTTTCGGAACAATCAGCCCCAGCATTTT,TRBV27,NA,TRBJ1-5,NA
CSVGEQRGVETQYF,TGCAGCGTAGGGGAGCAGCGGGGCGTGGAGACCCAGTACTTC,TRBV29-1,NA,TRBJ2-5,TRBD2
CASSLYGTGEGSPLHF,TGTGCCAGCAGCCTATACGGGACAGGGGAAGGATCACCCCTCCACTTT,TRBV7-2,once,TRBJ1-6,TRBD1
CASTQGGLPLYGYTF,TGTGCCAGCACCCAAGGGGGTTTACCCCTCTATGGCTACACCTTC,TRBV7-8,NA,TRBJ1-2,NA
CASSFEPQRNTEAFF,TGTGCCAGCAGTTTTGAGCCCCAGCGGAACACTGAAGCTTTCTTT,TRBV28,NA,TRBJ1-1,NA
CASSRLMSSYNEQFF,TGTGCCAGCAGCCGACTTATGAGCTCCTACAATGAGCAGTTCTTC,TRBV2,NA,TRBJ2-1,NA
CASSPGTPTQYF,TGTGCCAGCAGCCCCGGGACTCCAACGCAGTACTTC,TRBV12-3/TRBV12-4,NA,TRBJ2-7,NA
CASSSSRTGELFF,TGTGCCAGCAGCTCCTCGCGCACCGGGGAGCTGTTTTTT,TRBV11-3,NA,TRBJ2-2,NA
CASSPDRGSSYNSPLHF,TGTGCCAGCAGCCCGGACAGAGGCAGCTCCTATAATTCACCCCTCCACTTT,TRBV27,NA,TRBJ1-6,NA
CASSVVGGRNTEAFF,TGTGCCAGCAGCGTAGTAGGCGGGCGGAACACTGAAGCTTTCTTT,TRBV9,once,TRBJ1-1,NA
CASRPGGDTQYF,TGTGCCAGCAGGCCAGGGGGGGATACGCAGTATTTT,TRBV5-8,NA,TRBJ2-3,NA